A single sample gave rise to the 25 T cell receptor beta chains below, sequenced in a study of blood T cell repertoires in COVID-19. TCRdb's table, derived via immunoSEQ multiplex PCR, lists solely in-frame clones and lacks some. The table includes more than 150,000 clones, 90% detected once. Sequenced input: peripheral blood. These receptor sequences come from a man aged 50 to 59 with acute or convalescent COVID-19.

V usage is TRBV5-5 and J usage is TRBJ2-7, with D possibly matching TRBD1 (7 bases). CDR3 size: 16 residues. Germline CDR1 and CDR2: SGHKS and YYEKEE (reference sequence). Between the trimmed V and J ends, which lost 4 bases and 6 bases, there was a span of 23 bases. The CDR3 here is CASSRGTVLGRAEQYV. The CDR3, as DNA: TGTGCCAGCAGCCGGGGGACAGTTTTAGGACGGGCCGAGCAGTACGTC.

The chain carries TRBV7-2 and TRBJ1-2, with D perhaps matching TRBD1 (6 bases). CDR1 SGHTA and CDR2 FQGNSA come from the germline V gene. This CDR3 region has 13 residues. The germline V and J ends were trimmed by 5 bases and 7 bases, with 14 bases remaining between them. The CDR3 sequence is CASSARGLGGYTF. Here the CDR3 DNA reads TGTGCCAGCAGCGCCAGGGGTCTGGGTGGCTACACCTTC.

This chain uses TRBV28 with TRBJ1-2, with D possibly matching TRBD1 (5 bases). Germline V CDR1 and CDR2: MDHEN, SYDVKM. The CDR3 extends over 13 amino acids. V was trimmed by 8 bases and J by 5 bases, leaving 15 bases between them. The CDR3 sequence is CASSPRGSYGYTF. CDR3 coding DNA: TGTGCCAGCTCGCCAAGGGGCTCGTATGGCTACACCTTC.

The V gene is TRBV9, the J gene TRBJ2-3, with D maybe TRBD2 (6 bases). The germline V gene has CDR1 SGDLS and CDR2 YYNGEE. V lost 3 bases, J lost 4 bases, and 12 bases lay in between. This CDR3 is built from 14 residues. CDR3 protein: CASSATTSSDTQYF. The CDR3 nucleotides are TGTGCCAGCAGCGCCACGACTAGTTCAGATACGCAGTATTTT.

V usage is TRBV6-2 or TRBV6-3 and J usage is TRBJ1-5; D uncertain. There are 15 residues in the CDR3. Germline lookup yields CDR1 MNHEY and CDR2 SVGEGT. V was shortened by 2 bases and J by 7 bases, with 15 bases between the two germline ends. The CDR3 region has the DNA TGTGCCAGCAGTTACGACCCCGGAGAGGGACAGCCCCAGCATTTT. This gives the protein CASSYDPGEGQPQHF.

The chain recombines TRBV5-4 with TRBJ2-3; 7 nucleotides align to TRBD1. The V gene's germline CDR1 is SGHNT and CDR2 YYREEE (reference sequence). CDR3 length: 15 residues. With V trimmed by 1 base and J by 0 bases, 2 bases remained unmatched. CDR3 nucleotides: TGTGCCAGCAGCTTGAGACAGGGCAGCACAGATACGCAGTATTTT. As protein: CASSLRQGSTDTQYF.

The rearrangement joins TRBV18 to TRBJ2-7; D is perhaps TRBD2 (5 bases). CDR3 size: 17 residues. V was shortened by 0 bases and J by 6 bases, with 21 bases between the two germline ends. Germline CDR1 and CDR2: KGHSH and LQKENI. The CDR3 is CASSPPGRGGDSSEQYF. CDR3 DNA: TGTGCCAGCTCACCACCAGGTCGGGGTGGGGATTCTAGCGAGCAGTACTTC.

V usage is TRBV24-1 and J usage is TRBJ2-2; D gene ambiguous. The V end lost 5 bases, the J end lost 4 bases, and 4 bases lay between the germline ends. The CDR3 extends over 12 amino acids. Germline V CDR1 and CDR2: KGHDR, SFDVKD. CDR3 in DNA: TGTGCCACCAGTGTATTCACCGGGGAGCTGTTTTTT. Its protein is CATSVFTGELFF.

This clone was seen once. The chain joins TRBV5-1 to TRBJ1-4; 7 bases are shared with TRBD1. Trimming cost V 3 bases and J 4 bases; bases outside gene matches: 6. The CDR3 runs 15 residues. In germline, CDR1 is SGHRS, CDR2 YFSETQ. CDR3: CASSSSGGINEKLFF. The CDR3 DNA reads TGCGCCAGCAGCTCCTCAGGGGGAATTAATGAAAAACTGTTTTTT.

The chain employs TRBV11-2 and TRBJ2-7, with 9 bases that match TRBD1. Germline trimming cut 5 bases from V and 1 base from J; bases unmatched to any gene: 0. CDR1 SGHAT and CDR2 FQNNGV come from the germline V gene. CDR3 length: 13 amino acids. The DNA for the CDR3 is TGTGCCAGCAGCGGACAGGGGTCCTACGAGCAGTACTTC. Translation: CASSGQGSYEQYF.

V is TRBV9 and J is TRBJ2-1, with D uncertain. The CDR3 is made up of 14 amino acids. V lost 3 bases to trimming and J lost 6 bases, with 13 bases between them. Per the germline V gene, CDR1 is SGDLS and CDR2 is YYNGEE. The CDR3 sequence is CASSADPLVNEQFF. DNA for the CDR3: TGTGCCAGCAGCGCCGACCCCCTAGTCAATGAGCAGTTCTTC.

This clone was picked up one time. The chain carries TRBV2 and TRBJ1-2, with 8 bases aligning to TRBD1. This CDR3 is built from 14 residues. Germline assignment: CDR1 SNHLY and CDR2 FYNNEI. Trimming at V came to 6 bases and at J to 6 bases, leaving 9 bases not matched to a gene. CDR3 nucleotides: TGTGCCAGCAGCAGAGACAGGGGAACGAATGGCTACACCTTC. Translated, it gives CASSRDRGTNGYTF.

V and J are TRBV7-3 and TRBJ2-3; 9 bases line up with TRBD1. Per the germline V gene, CDR1 is SGHTA and CDR2 is FQGTGA. This CDR3 contains 15 residues. V was clipped by 5 bases and J by 6 bases; unmatched bases: 9. CDR3 region: CASSILTGGSDTQYF. As DNA, the CDR3 is TGTGCCAGCAGCATCCTGACAGGGGGGTCCGATACGCAGTATTTT.

V is TRBV7-6 and J is TRBJ2-5; 11 bases line up with TRBD1. The CDR3 has 18 amino acids. The germline V gene has CDR1 SGHVS and CDR2 FNYEAQ. V gave up 4 bases and J gave up 4 bases; unmatched junction bases: 14. The CDR3 here is CASSYDLPGQGGGETQYF. The CDR3 coding sequence is TGTGCCAGCAGCTATGATTTGCCGGGACAGGGGGGGGGAGAGACCCAGTACTTC.

This chain joins TRBV6-2 or TRBV6-3 and TRBJ1-5, with 10 positions matching TRBD1. The V gene's germline CDR1 is MNHEY and CDR2 SVGEGT. The V and J ends lost 6 bases and 4 bases, in that order; junction bases with no gene match: 6. CDR3 length equals 15 residues. The CDR3 spells CASSSGQGGNQPQHF. The CDR3 DNA follows: TGTGCCAGCAGCTCCGGACAGGGGGGTAATCAGCCCCAGCATTTT.

The chain employs TRBV27 and TRBJ1-5, with D possibly matching TRBD1 (5 bases). Looked up from germline, CDR1 is MNHEY and CDR2 is SMNVEV (reference sequence). CDR3 length equals 15 residues. V was clipped by 3 bases and J by 4 bases, with 13 bases between them. CDR3 loop: CASSFGAARNQPQHF. CDR3 coding DNA: TGTGCCAGCAGTTTTGGGGCCGCGCGAAATCAGCCCCAGCATTTT.

The chain carries TRBV5-4 and TRBJ2-7; 9 bases are shared with TRBD2. This CDR3 has 14 residues. Germline trimming cut 2 bases from V and 3 bases from J; bases unmatched to any gene: 3. CDR1 is SGHNT and CDR2 is YYREEE in the germline V gene (reference sequence). The DNA for the CDR3 is TGTGCCAGCAGCTTTGGGACTAGCAGCTACGAGCAGTACTTC. It codes for CASSFGTSSYEQYF.

The rearrangement uses TRBV2 and TRBJ1-5, with TRBD1 as a possible D gene (6 bases). Germline assignment: CDR1 SNHLY and CDR2 FYNNEI. There are 16 residues in the CDR3. V lost 8 bases to trimming and J lost 2 bases, with 19 bases between them. CDR3 sequence: CASLEHGGRGNQPQHF. In DNA form, the CDR3 reads TGTGCCAGCCTAGAGCATGGGGGCAGAGGCAATCAGCCCCAGCATTTT.

The V gene is TRBV7-2, the J gene TRBJ1-5; D unclear. This CDR3 has 14 residues. V lost 3 bases and J 4 bases, leaving 10 bases between the germline ends. The V gene's germline CDR1 is SGHTA and CDR2 FQGNSA. The CDR3 DNA is TGTGCCAGCAGCTTTAAAGCGTTTAATCAGCCCCAGCATTTT. It encodes CASSFKAFNQPQHF.

This chain uses TRBV28 with TRBJ2-1; the D is unclear. Germline V gene sequence: CDR1 MDHEN, CDR2 SYDVKM. The CDR3 is 13 residues long. V was shortened by 10 bases and J by 2 bases, with 12 bases between the two germline ends. CDR3 coding DNA: TGTGCCACCACCTTTGGCCCCTACAATGAGCAGTTCTTC. This translates into CATTFGPYNEQFF.

The chain recombines TRBV5-1 with TRBJ1-4; D may be TRBD1 (5 bases). The V gene's germline CDR1 is SGHRS and CDR2 YFSETQ. V was clipped by 2 bases and J by 4 bases, with 15 bases between them. This CDR3 has 16 residues. CDR3 loop: CASSFLGSQGNEKLFF. DNA of the CDR3: TGCGCCAGCAGCTTCCTTGGTTCTCAGGGTAATGAAAAACTGTTTTTT.

The chain is built from TRBV6-5 and TRBJ2-7, with D possibly matching TRBD1 (6 bases). V was shortened by 10 bases and J by 6 bases, with 13 bases between the two germline ends. The CDR3 has 11 residues. CDR1 is MNHEY, CDR2 SVGAGI, per germline. The chain's CDR3 is CATLWGREQYV. The CDR3, as DNA: TGTGCCACCCTTTGGGGGCGCGAGCAGTACGTC.

Only one count was recorded for this clone. This chain links TRBV28 with TRBJ1-5; D ambiguous. V shed 8 bases and J shed 5 bases, with 13 bases lying between them. The germline CDR1 and CDR2 sequences are MDHEN and SYDVKM. The CDR3 spans 13 residues. The CDR3 DNA reads as TGTGCCAGCCGAGGCCCCGGGGATCAGCCCCAGCATTTT. This encodes CASRGPGDQPQHF.

The chain employs TRBV19 and TRBJ1-2; D call uncertain. Germline V CDR1 and CDR2: LNHDA, SQIVND (reference sequence). V lost 3 bases and J lost 3, with 5 bases in between. CDR3 size: 12 residues. The CDR3 nucleotides are TGTGCCAGTAGTATGGCATACTATGGCTACACCTTC. Translated: CASSMAYYGYTF. Combining the CDR3 with reference TRBV19 and TRBJ1-2 gives the whole variable domain DGGITQSPKYLFRKEGQNVTLSCEQNLNHDAMYWYRQDPGQGLRLIYYSQIVNDFQKGDIAEGYSVSREKKESFPLTVTSAQKNPTAFYLCASSMAYYGYTFGSGTRLTVV.

This chain links TRBV30 with TRBJ2-4; 7 positions agree with TRBD1. Germline loops: CDR1 GTSNPN, CDR2 SVGIG (reference sequence). J gave up 6 bases and V 2 bases, and 1 base lay outside the gene matches. There are 12 residues in the CDR3. The CDR3 sequence is CAWSRDRNIQYF. The CDR3, as DNA: TGTGCCTGGAGTAGGGACAGAAACATTCAGTACTTC.